Listed below are T cell receptor beta chains from one sample, sequenced in a study of T-cell memory formation after mild COVID-19. TCRdb passed the 5' RACE reads through MiXCR, listing each CDR3 protein once. The top ten hold roughly 3.7% of the sample, which has roughly 180,000 distinct CDR3 sequences, around a sixth seen once. The sequencing input was PBMCs or a T cell subset sorted from them (not recorded which). The receptors here all came from a man between 18 and 29 years old who had mild COVID-19 (a few samples of this study predate the infection). Cell type and time point are not known. The CDR3 runs from the conserved cysteine through the conserved F or W. The D gene is left open where the match is weak. Size is stated for part of the rows, as once, few or many counts, or as a class when the clone is expanded.

v_gene	j_gene	d_gene	abundance	CDR3aa	CDR3nt
TRBV7-2	TRBJ2-3	NA	few	CASSFRRVADTQYF	TGTGCCAGCAGCTTTAGGCGGGTCGCAGATACGCAGTATTTT
TRBV24-1	TRBJ2-1	NA	NA	CATSDPRASGNEQFF	TGTGCCACCAGTGATCCGCGGGCTTCGGGCAATGAGCAGTTCTTC
TRBV27	TRBJ1-2	TRBD1	NA	CASSFMDRVGGYTF	TGTGCCAGCAGTTTTATGGACAGGGTCGGTGGCTACACCTTC
TRBV7-2	TRBJ2-3	TRBD2	few	CASYSAAGGGTQYF	TGTGCCAGCTACTCAGCAGCGGGGGGAGGTACGCAGTATTTT
TRBV7-3	TRBJ1-1	NA	few	CASRIGPLNTEAFF	TGTGCCAGCAGGATCGGACCCTTGAACACTGAAGCTTTCTTT
TRBV4-2	TRBJ1-1	NA	few	CASSTGPTEAFF	TGTGCCAGCAGCACAGGGCCTACTGAAGCTTTCTTT
TRBV7-2	TRBJ2-3	NA	few	CASSARGDTDTQYF	TGTGCCAGCAGCGCTAGGGGGGACACAGATACGCAGTATTTT
TRBV29-1	TRBJ2-6	NA	few	CSVQTGGSGANVLTF	TGCAGCGTTCAGACAGGCGGATCTGGGGCCAACGTCCTGACTTTC
TRBV25-1	TRBJ2-7	NA	NA	CASSEYGQTYEQYF	TGTGCCAGCAGTGAATATGGACAGACCTACGAGCAGTACTTC
TRBV5-4	TRBJ2-3	NA	NA	CASTLASPTDTQYF	TGTGCCAGCACCCTAGCGAGCCCCACAGATACGCAGTATTTT
TRBV7-9	TRBJ1-1	NA	NA	CAGTPMNTEAFF	TGTGCCGGCACACCTATGAACACTGAAGCTTTCTTT
TRBV12-5	TRBJ2-1	NA	many	CASGTTGRVTNEQFF	TGTGCTAGTGGTACCACAGGGAGGGTAACCAATGAGCAGTTCTTC
TRBV10-3	TRBJ2-5	NA	few	CAISSRAETQYF	TGTGCCATCAGTTCTAGGGCAGAGACCCAGTACTTC
TRBV10-2	TRBJ2-1	TRBD2	NA	CASMGTSGGEVEQFF	TGCGCCAGCATGGGGACTAGCGGGGGGGAAGTTGAGCAGTTCTTC
TRBV20-1	TRBJ2-3	TRBD2	NA	CSAMGLAEVTDTQYF	TGCAGTGCTATGGGCCTAGCGGAGGTCACAGATACGCAGTATTTT
TRBV6-5	TRBJ2-3	NA	few	CASTYSRGRGADTQYF	TGTGCCAGCACCTACTCGCGGGGGCGGGGAGCAGATACGCAGTATTTT
TRBV5-1	TRBJ1-1	NA	few	CASNKDRTEAFF	TGCGCCAGCAATAAAGACCGAACTGAAGCTTTCTTT
TRBV7-2	TRBJ1-1	NA	many	CASSPQGVGTEAFF	TGTGCCAGCAGCCCCCAGGGTGTAGGAACTGAAGCTTTCTTT
TRBV7-2	TRBJ1-4	NA	NA	CASSLGTGSGILFF	TGTGCCAGCAGCTTAGGAACCGGGTCCGGCATACTGTTTTTT
TRBV7-2	TRBJ2-6	NA	NA	CASRMSGANVLTF	TGTGCCAGCCGGATGTCCGGGGCCAACGTCCTGACTTTC
TRBV5-1	TRBJ2-7	TRBD2	few	CASSLAAGGTYEQYF	TGCGCCAGCAGCTTGGCAGCGGGGGGGACCTACGAGCAGTACTTC
TRBV21-1	TRBJ2-5	NA	few	CASSDPIRRAETQYF	TGTGCCAGCAGCGACCCTATCCGGAGGGCTGAGACCCAGTACTTC
TRBV20-1	TRBJ1-5	TRBD1	few	CSARGEDRGNQPQHF	TGCAGTGCCAGGGGGGAGGACAGAGGCAATCAGCCCCAGCATTTT
TRBV7-9	TRBJ1-6	NA	NA	CASSVPGLSPLHF	TGTGCCAGCAGCGTCCCGGGCCTTTCACCCCTCCACTTT
TRBV5-1	TRBJ2-7	NA	NA	CASSPGAETYEQYF	TGCGCCAGCAGCCCCGGAGCGGAGACCTACGAGCAGTACTTC
TRBV7-9	TRBJ1-2	NA	few	CASSRDPGGSRTF	TGTGCCAGCAGCCGGGACCCCGGAGGGAGTCGCACCTTC
TRBV2	TRBJ2-1	NA	many	CASSVLAIYEQFF	TGTGCCAGCAGTGTCCTAGCTATTTATGAGCAGTTCTTC
TRBV7-9	TRBJ1-2	TRBD1	NA	CASSLEGQGYGYTF	TGTGCCAGCAGCTTGGAGGGACAGGGCTATGGCTACACCTTC
TRBV2	TRBJ1-1	NA	NA	CASSRGPVTEAFF	TGTGCCAGCAGTCGGGGACCGGTCACTGAAGCTTTCTTT
TRBV6-1	TRBJ2-5	NA	NA	CASRPALSPETQYF	TGTGCCAGCAGACCGGCCCTCTCCCCAGAGACCCAGTACTTC
TRBV10-3	TRBJ2-2	NA	NA	CATSGLLANTGELFF	TGTGCCACCTCCGGACTTCTCGCGAACACCGGGGAGCTGTTTTTT
TRBV4-2	TRBJ1-4	NA	NA	CASSPAAGNNEKLFF	TGTGCCAGCAGCCCTGCGGCCGGAAATAATGAAAAACTGTTTTTT
TRBV5-1	TRBJ2-7	NA	NA	CASSLGVGGSYEQYF	TGCGCCAGCAGCCTGGGTGTCGGTGGGTCCTACGAGCAGTACTTC
TRBV2	TRBJ1-1	NA	few	CASSEGNTEAFF	TGTGCCAGCAGTGAAGGGAACACTGAAGCTTTCTTT
TRBV5-6	TRBJ2-3	NA	few	CASSSSSVTQYF	TGTGCCAGCAGCTCCTCTAGCGTTACGCAGTATTTT
TRBV7-4	TRBJ2-5	NA	many	CANPGIETQYF	TGTGCCAACCCTGGGATAGAGACCCAGTACTTC
TRBV2	TRBJ2-7	NA	NA	CASTGAGESYEQYF	TGTGCCAGCACCGGGGCAGGGGAATCCTACGAGCAGTACTTC
TRBV7-6	TRBJ1-6	NA	NA	CASSLVDVQYSPLHF	TGTGCCAGCAGCTTAGTCGACGTCCAATATTCACCCCTCCACTTT
TRBV24-1	TRBJ2-3	TRBD2	NA	CATSGGTSEDTQYF	TGTGCCACCAGTGGGGGGACTAGCGAAGATACGCAGTATTTT
TRBV4-2	TRBJ2-2	TRBD1	NA	CASSQEGQPNTGELFF	TGTGCCAGCAGCCAAGAGGGACAGCCGAACACCGGGGAGCTGTTTTTT
TRBV27	TRBJ1-1	NA	NA	CASFSVLGAATEAFF	TGCGCCAGCTTCTCCGTTTTGGGGGCGGCCACTGAAGCTTTCTTT
TRBV29-1	TRBJ2-6	NA	NA	CSAARDTGANVLTF	TGCAGCGCCGCCCGGGACACTGGGGCCAACGTCCTGACTTTC
TRBV4-1	TRBJ1-2	NA	NA	CASSHGAGALGYTF	TGCGCCAGCAGCCACGGGGCGGGGGCACTTGGCTACACCTTC
TRBV12-3/TRBV12-4	TRBJ1-4	TRBD1	NA	CASTFAGTDEKLFF	TGTGCCAGCACTTTCGCCGGGACAGACGAAAAACTGTTTTTT
TRBV7-9	TRBJ2-5	NA	NA	CASSLRETWALDGTQYF	TGTGCCAGCAGCTTAAGGGAGACATGGGCGTTGGATGGGACCCAGTACTTC
TRBV19	TRBJ2-3	NA	NA	CASPGGHTDTQYF	TGTGCCAGTCCTGGCGGCCACACAGATACGCAGTATTTT
TRBV7-8	TRBJ2-1	TRBD2	many	CASSLSGISYNEQFF	TGTGCCAGCAGCTTAAGCGGGATCTCCTACAATGAGCAGTTCTTC
TRBV6-2/TRBV6-3	TRBJ2-3	NA	NA	CASRPRGDTQYF	TGTGCCAGCAGACCCAGGGGAGATACGCAGTATTTT
TRBV7-9	TRBJ2-5	TRBD2	NA	CASSARLAGQETQYF	TGTGCCAGCAGCGCCCGACTAGCGGGTCAAGAGACCCAGTACTTC
TRBV7-3	TRBJ1-5	NA	NA	CASSSHRVYSNQPQHF	TGTGCCAGCAGCTCCCACAGGGTTTATAGCAATCAGCCCCAGCATTTT
TRBV9	TRBJ1-2	NA	NA	CASSAASGAPSGYTF	TGTGCCAGCAGCGCGGCCTCCGGGGCCCCCTCCGGCTACACCTTC
TRBV28	TRBJ2-7	TRBD2	few	CASSLGTTHEQYF	TGTGCCAGCAGTTTAGGGACTACGCACGAGCAGTACTTC
TRBV18	TRBJ2-5	TRBD2	few	CASSPGLAVQETQYF	TGTGCCAGCTCACCGGGACTAGCGGTCCAAGAGACCCAGTACTTC
TRBV9	TRBJ1-1	TRBD1	NA	CASTRDRANTEAFF	TGTGCCAGCACCCGGGACAGGGCGAACACTGAAGCTTTCTTT
TRBV4-3	TRBJ2-7	TRBD1	NA	CASSQGDSYEQYF	TGCGCCAGCAGCCAAGGGGACAGCTACGAGCAGTACTTC
TRBV7-8	TRBJ1-6	NA	NA	CASSFGGAGAPNSPLHF	TGTGCCAGCAGCTTCGGGGGGGCAGGGGCCCCTAATTCACCCCTCCACTTT
TRBV5-1	TRBJ1-1	TRBD1	many	CASSSGGPNTEAFF	TGCGCCAGCAGCTCAGGGGGGCCGAACACTGAAGCTTTCTTT